This T cell receptor beta chain was documented in a study of T-cell reconstitution after alpha-beta-depleted transplantation in children. Study-level findings and limits: Surviving recipient T cells and thymic progenitors accounted for the high day-60 TCRbeta diversity observed in some patients. Expanded graft clones, several hundred of them, were reportedly the source of alpha-beta T cells about two months after transplant.

The ends lost 0 bases at V and 7 bases at J; junction bases unmatched: 12. Germline assignment: CDR1 LGHNA and CDR2 YSLEER. CDR3 size: 16 residues. This clonotype was seen only a few times. Its antigen is not known. The authors prepared the TCRbeta library with unique molecular identifiers. TCRdb analysed the PCR reads with MiXCR anew, one entry per CDR3 protein. The sample includes 200,000 or so distinct CDR3 sequences, approximately 7% of them seen just once. The sequence came from a boy aged 2 to 10 with acute lymphoblastic leukemia, due to receive a stem cell transplant. The gene calls are TRBV4-3 and TRBJ2-7, with 7 positions matching TRBD2. This specimen consisted of PBMCs, obtained before TCRalphabeta/CD19-depleted stem cell transplant. CDR3 nucleotides: TGCGCCAGCAGCCAAGATCGGGCGGGGGAGGGTAGGGAGCAGTACTTC. Protein: CASSQDRAGEGREQYF.